This T cell receptor (beta chain) was identified in a study of graft-versus-host responses after intestinal transplantation. CDR3 length: 16 amino acids. V shed 4 bases, J shed 5 bases, and the junction held 6 bases outside the gene matches. Germline CDR1 and CDR2: SGHNT and YYREEE (reference sequence). Produced via immunoSEQ multiplex PCR; TCRdb's table is partial and in-frame only. The table lists approximately 94,000 clones, roughly 87% of them singletons. Study-wide results and limits: Detected in recipient marrow were GvH clones, some of which were first observed in ileum or blood. Clonal ratios of graft-versus-host to host-versus-graft in allografts were high for patients exhibiting graft-donor T cell macrochimerism.

As concerns this clone: Its specificity is not known.

The chain links TRBV5-4 to TRBJ2-2; 12 bases match TRBD2. Sequencing was performed on unstimulated CD4+ T cells sorted from spleen or lymph node cells, taken before transplant. The receptor was derived from a human donor who was the organ donor for an intestinal transplant. The CDR3 spells CASSPETSGGTGELFF. In DNA form, the CDR3 reads TGTGCCAGCAGCCCGGAGACTAGCGGGGGAACCGGGGAGCTGTTTTTT.